One sample yielded the 8 T cell receptor beta chains listed below, sequenced in a study of T cell responses to AZD1222 COVID-19 vaccine. Sequencing used immunoSEQ multiplex PCR; TCRdb keeps in-frame clones, though not all of them. The sample lists roughly 170,000 clones; approximately 86% were seen once. The material sequenced was peripheral blood, taken on day 0 of AZD1222 vaccination. These TCRs come from an adult in good health.

The chain has TRBV24-1 and TRBJ2-5; D is uncertain. This CDR3 region has 13 residues. Germline loops: CDR1 KGHDR, CDR2 SFDVKD. The V end was cut by 5 bases, the J end by 4 bases, with 10 bases between. CDR3 sequence reads: CATSGRGIETQYF. The CDR3 nucleotides are TGTGCCACCAGTGGTAGAGGCATAGAGACCCAGTACTTC.

This clone was counted between two and nine times. This rearrangement joins TRBV6-5 to TRBJ2-1, with 9 bases lining up with TRBD2. V gave up 2 bases and J gave up 7 bases; unmatched junction bases: 9. Germline assignment: CDR1 MNHEY and CDR2 SVGAGI. This CDR3 contains 16 residues. CDR3 in amino acids: CASSYRVSGSVNEQFF. CDR3 coding DNA: TGTGCCAGCAGTTACAGAGTTAGCGGGAGTGTAAATGAGCAGTTCTTC.

This clone was seen just once. The V call is TRBV6-6, the J call TRBJ2-1; D remains unclear. Germline V gene data show CDR1 as MNHNY and CDR2 as SVGAGI (reference sequence). V shed 2 bases and J shed 10 bases, with 15 bases lying between them. This CDR3 is built from 14 residues. The CDR3 nucleotides read TGTGCCAGCAGTTACCTCGAAGGTCGTCGGGAGCAGTTCTTC. It is translated as CASSYLEGRREQFF.

This chain joins TRBV4-1 and TRBJ2-3; 8 positions match TRBD2. In germline, CDR1 is MGHRA, CDR2 YSYEKL. The CDR3 has 14 amino acids. V trimming: 4 bases; J trimming: 0 bases; junction bases outside the gene matches: 0. The CDR3 nucleotides read TGCGCCAGCAGCCCTAGCGGGAGCACAGATACGCAGTATTTT. Protein sequence: CASSPSGSTDTQYF.

The CDR3 protein is CASSEWGQGATQYF. As DNA, the CDR3 is TGCGCCAGCAGTGAGTGGGGACAGGGTGCTACGCAGTATTTT. V is TRBV10-1 and J is TRBJ2-3; 9 nucleotides agree with TRBD1. The V gene end was trimmed by 1 base and the J gene end by 8 bases; junction bases not matched to a gene: 4. Germline assignment: CDR1 WNHNN and CDR2 SYGVQD (reference sequence). This CDR3 spans 14 amino acids.

The chain couples TRBV19 to TRBJ2-2; 12 bases map to TRBD2. This CDR3 has 14 amino acids. The ends lost 7 bases at V and 5 bases at J; junction bases unmatched: 2. Germline V gene sequence: CDR1 LNHDA, CDR2 SQIVND (reference sequence). The chain's CDR3 is CASTLAGGTGELFF. CDR3 nucleotides: TGTGCCAGTACCCTAGCGGGAGGGACCGGGGAGCTGTTTTTT. Supplemented by reference TRBV19 and TRBJ2-2, the full variable domain reads DGGITQSPKYLFRKEGQNVTLSCEQNLNHDAMYWYRQDPGQGLRLIYYSQIVNDFQKGDIAEGYSVSREKKESFPLTVTSAQKNPTAFYLCASTLAGGTGELFFGEGSRLTVL.

The chain employs TRBV29-1 and TRBJ1-1, with 11 bases lining up with TRBD1. Germline V CDR1 and CDR2: SQVTM, ANQGSEA. The CDR3 is 12 amino acids. The V and J ends lost 7 bases and 4 bases, in that order; junction bases with no gene match: 2. The DNA of the CDR3 is TGCAGCGCCGGACAGGGGGCCACTGAAGCTTTCTTT. Its protein is CSAGQGATEAFF.

This chain uses TRBV29-1 with TRBJ1-2; the D gene is possibly TRBD1 (6 bases). CDR3 length: 13 residues. Per germline, CDR1 SQVTM and CDR2 ANQGSEA. Trimming stripped 5 bases from V and 4 bases from J, with 14 bases between. CDR3 in DNA: TGCAGCGTTTACAGGGTTGGCATCTATGGCTACACCTTC. Protein: CSVYRVGIYGYTF.